A selection of T cell receptor beta chains follows, all from one sample in a study of blood T cells in healthy people across ages. TCRdb re-derived calls from the 5' RACE reads in MiXCR, one entry per CDR3 protein. The data show roughly 800,000 distinct CDR3 sequences, with roughly 35% seen just once and 10% to 15% held by the top ten. Input material: blood. These receptors came from a man between 18 and 29 years old in good health. Both conserved end residues are part of each CDR3. D genes are given only for firm matches. Where a row states a size, it is once, few, many or the class of an expanded clone; other rows omit it.

v_gene: TRBV10-1; j_gene: TRBJ2-1; abundance: .; d_gene: TRBD2; CDR3aa: CASSESSGRTYNEQFF; CDR3nt: TGCGCCAGCAGTGAGTCTAGCGGGAGAACCTACAATGAGCAGTTCTTC
v_gene: TRBV4-3; j_gene: TRBJ2-3; abundance: .; d_gene: .; CDR3aa: CASSQAWGAALGDMQYF; CDR3nt: TGCGCCAGCAGCCAAGCATGGGGGGCCGCTTTAGGAGATATGCAGTATTTT
v_gene: TRBV27; j_gene: TRBJ2-7; abundance: many; d_gene: .; CDR3aa: CASSHRVSYEQYF; CDR3nt: TGTGCCAGCAGTCACAGGGTTTCCTACGAGCAGTACTTC
v_gene: TRBV28; j_gene: TRBJ1-2; abundance: few; d_gene: .; CDR3aa: CASSPDNSNYGYTF; CDR3nt: TGTGCCAGCAGTCCCGACAACTCTAACTATGGCTACACCTTC
v_gene: TRBV7-9; j_gene: TRBJ1-1; abundance: .; d_gene: .; CDR3aa: CASSLGLLGDTEAFF; CDR3nt: TGTGCCAGCAGCTTAGGGCTCCTTGGGGACACTGAAGCTTTCTTT
v_gene: TRBV7-2; j_gene: TRBJ1-4; abundance: .; d_gene: .; CDR3aa: CASSLRASNEKLFF; CDR3nt: TGTGCCAGCAGCTTACGGGCGAGTAATGAAAAACTGTTTTTT
v_gene: TRBV12-3/TRBV12-4; j_gene: TRBJ2-3; abundance: many; d_gene: TRBD1; CDR3aa: CASSIRDRGDTQYF; CDR3nt: TGTGCCAGCAGTATCCGGGACAGGGGGGATACGCAGTATTTT
v_gene: TRBV14; j_gene: TRBJ2-3; abundance: .; d_gene: TRBD2; CDR3aa: CARVSLAGGPEDTQYF; CDR3nt: TGTGCCAGGGTGAGCCTAGCGGGGGGGCCTGAAGATACGCAGTATTTT
v_gene: TRBV20-1; j_gene: TRBJ2-5; abundance: many; d_gene: .; CDR3aa: CSVWTIQETQYF; CDR3nt: TGCAGTGTGTGGACAATCCAAGAGACCCAGTACTTC
v_gene: TRBV4-3; j_gene: TRBJ1-2; abundance: .; d_gene: .; CDR3aa: CASSESHSRSWYGYTF; CDR3nt: TGCGCCAGCAGCGAGTCACACAGCAGGTCGTGGTATGGCTACACCTTC
v_gene: TRBV6-1; j_gene: TRBJ2-5; abundance: .; d_gene: .; CDR3aa: CASSEAGTSGNEQYF; CDR3nt: TGTGCCAGCAGTGAAGCTGGGACATCCGGCAATGAGCAGTACTTC
v_gene: TRBV20-1; j_gene: TRBJ1-2; abundance: .; d_gene: .; CDR3aa: CSASLDRRNYGYTF; CDR3nt: TGCAGTGCTTCACTCGACAGACGTAACTATGGCTACACCTTC
v_gene: TRBV20-1; j_gene: TRBJ2-3; abundance: many; d_gene: .; CDR3aa: CSARASPETQYF; CDR3nt: TGCAGTGCTAGGGCCTCTCCGGAGACGCAGTATTTT
v_gene: TRBV12-3/TRBV12-4; j_gene: TRBJ2-7; abundance: .; d_gene: .; CDR3aa: CASSLQGWGAYNEQYF; CDR3nt: TGTGCCAGCAGTCTACAGGGATGGGGAGCCTACAATGAGCAGTACTTC